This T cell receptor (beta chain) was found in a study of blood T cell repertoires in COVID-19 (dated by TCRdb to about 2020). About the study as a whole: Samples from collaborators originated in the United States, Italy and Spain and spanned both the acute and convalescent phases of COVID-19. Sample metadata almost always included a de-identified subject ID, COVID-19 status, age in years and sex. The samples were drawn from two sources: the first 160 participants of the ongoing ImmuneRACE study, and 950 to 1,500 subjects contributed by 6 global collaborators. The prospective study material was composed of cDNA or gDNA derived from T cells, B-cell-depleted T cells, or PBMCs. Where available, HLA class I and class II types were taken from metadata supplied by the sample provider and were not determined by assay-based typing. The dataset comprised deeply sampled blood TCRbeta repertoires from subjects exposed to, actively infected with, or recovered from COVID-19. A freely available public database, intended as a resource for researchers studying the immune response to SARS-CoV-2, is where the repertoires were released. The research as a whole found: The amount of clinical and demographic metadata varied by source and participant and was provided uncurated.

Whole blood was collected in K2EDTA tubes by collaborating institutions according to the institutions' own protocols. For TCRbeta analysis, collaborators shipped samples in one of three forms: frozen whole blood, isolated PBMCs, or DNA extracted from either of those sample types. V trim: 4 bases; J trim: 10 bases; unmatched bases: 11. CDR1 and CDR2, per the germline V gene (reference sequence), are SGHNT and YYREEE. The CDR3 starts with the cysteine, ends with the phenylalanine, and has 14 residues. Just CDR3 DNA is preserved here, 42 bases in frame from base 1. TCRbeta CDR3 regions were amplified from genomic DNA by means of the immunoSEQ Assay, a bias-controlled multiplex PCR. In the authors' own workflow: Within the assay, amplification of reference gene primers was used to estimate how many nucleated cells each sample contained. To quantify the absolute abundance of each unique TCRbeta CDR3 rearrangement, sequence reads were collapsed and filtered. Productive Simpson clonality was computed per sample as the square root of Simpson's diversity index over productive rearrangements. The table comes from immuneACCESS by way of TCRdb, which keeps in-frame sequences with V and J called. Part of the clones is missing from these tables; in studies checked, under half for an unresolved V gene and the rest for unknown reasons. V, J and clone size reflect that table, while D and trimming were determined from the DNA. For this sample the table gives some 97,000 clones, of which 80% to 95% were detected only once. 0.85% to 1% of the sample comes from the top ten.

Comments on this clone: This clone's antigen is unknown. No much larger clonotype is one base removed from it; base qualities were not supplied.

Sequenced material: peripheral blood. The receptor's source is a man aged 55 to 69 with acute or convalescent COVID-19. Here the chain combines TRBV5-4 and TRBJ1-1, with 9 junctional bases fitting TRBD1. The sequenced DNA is TGTGCCAGCAGCGGCGGACAGGGGAGGATGGTAGCTTTCTTT. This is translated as CASSGGQGRMVAFF.